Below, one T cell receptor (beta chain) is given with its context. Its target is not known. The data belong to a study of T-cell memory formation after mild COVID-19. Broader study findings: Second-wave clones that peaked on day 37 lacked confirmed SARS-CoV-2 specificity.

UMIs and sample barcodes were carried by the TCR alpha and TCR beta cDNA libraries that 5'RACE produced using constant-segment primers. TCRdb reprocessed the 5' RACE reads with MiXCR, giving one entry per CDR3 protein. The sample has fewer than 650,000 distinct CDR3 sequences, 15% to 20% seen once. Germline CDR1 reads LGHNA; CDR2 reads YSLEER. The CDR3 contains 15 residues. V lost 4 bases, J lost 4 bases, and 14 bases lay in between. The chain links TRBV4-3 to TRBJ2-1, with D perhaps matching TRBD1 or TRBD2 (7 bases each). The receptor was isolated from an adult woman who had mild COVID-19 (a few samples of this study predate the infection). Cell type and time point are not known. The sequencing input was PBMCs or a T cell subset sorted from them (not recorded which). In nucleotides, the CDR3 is TGCGCCAGCAGCCCCCAGGGGGGAGGGTACAATGAGCAGTTCTTC. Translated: CASSPQGGGYNEQFF.